The 2 T cell receptor beta chains reported below all come from one sample, sequenced in a study of Tregs in tolerant kidney transplant recipients. Generated by immunoSEQ multiplex PCR, the TCRdb table keeps only in-frame clones and is missing some. The sample features 5,800 or so clones, with around 5.7% in its top ten. Related graft donors supplied nonmyeloablative bone marrow transplants, and mixed chimerism was transient. This sample comprised CD4+ T cells from blood (PBMCs), obtained 6 months after the transplant. Receptors were obtained from a human patient who received a combined kidney and bone marrow transplant. Some T cells here may be from the graft donor.

In regard to this clone: The read gets to within 3 residues of the CDR3 end, and the germline J gene fills in the rest. V is TRBV6-7 and J is TRBJ2-1; 8 bases match TRBD2. TRBV6-7 is marked as an open reading frame, function uncertain. The CDR3 runs to 14 residues. J was trimmed by 8 bases and V by 8 bases; bases with no gene match: 11. CDR3 bases read: TGTGCCAGCCCGTCAGGACTAGCAATCGATGAG. Translation: CASPSGLAIDE. The CDR3 as a whole reads CASPSGLAIDEQFF.

A remark on this clone: The read ends 3 residues early relative to the CDR3; the germline J gene fills the gap. The chain couples TRBV7-3 to TRBJ1-1, with D perhaps TRBD1 (5 bases). Looked up from germline, CDR1 is SGHTA and CDR2 is FQGTGA. Between the trimmed V and J ends, which lost 3 bases and 0 bases, there was a span of 11 bases. CDR3 length: 15 residues. CDR3 DNA, as far as it was read: TGTGCCAGCAGCTTGGGGAGGGGCATGAACACTGAA. Its protein product is CASSLGRGMNTE. From start to end, the CDR3 is CASSLGRGMNTEAFF.